This T cell receptor (beta chain) was observed in a study of blood T cell repertoires in COVID-19. CDR3 length equals 16 residues. Germline CDR1 reads MGHRA; CDR2 reads YSYEKL. Unmatched junction bases numbered 8, after V lost 4 bases and J lost 4 bases. This clone was seen once. Only in-frame clones appear in the TCRdb table, and some are missing; sequencing was by immunoSEQ multiplex PCR. This table holds 90,000 to 100,000 clones, about 85% found once. The chain carries TRBV4-1 and TRBJ2-1, with 9 bases aligning to TRBD2. The sequencing sample was made of peripheral blood. This clonotype was obtained from an elderly man with acute or convalescent COVID-19. The CDR3 here is CASSRSTSGVYNEQFF. The CDR3 nucleotides read TGCGCCAGCAGCCGGTCGACTAGCGGAGTTTACAATGAGCAGTTCTTC.